What follows are 21 T cell receptor beta chains derived from one specimen sequenced in a study of T cells in Graves' hyperthyroidism and ophthalmopathy. TCR beta CDR3 region amplification was performed from RNA transcripts. The HTBI set primed first-round TCR CDR3 RT-PCR. TCRdb independently ran MiXCR on the multiplex PCR reads; one entry per CDR3 protein. The sample records hundreds of thousands of distinct CDR3 sequences, approximately 26% being singletons. The material sequenced was blood. The source of these receptors is a man aged 40-55 years with Graves' hyperthyroidism that later progressed to Graves' ophthalmopathy.

This clonotype was counted many times. V is TRBV30 and J is TRBJ2-7; TRBD2 matches at 14 bases. V lost 0 bases to trimming and J lost 3 bases; unmatched junction nucleotides: 10. From germline, CDR1 is GTSNPN and CDR2 SVGIG (reference sequence). This CDR3 comprises 18 residues. The CDR3: CAWSVPPRTSGRSYEQYF. The CDR3 bases are TGTGCCTGGAGTGTCCCCCCGCGGACTAGCGGGAGGAGCTACGAGCAGTACTTC.

This clonotype was counted at least ten times. The chain carries TRBV7-3 and TRBJ1-2; TRBD1 matches at 7 bases. This CDR3 comprises 13 residues. Germline assignment: CDR1 SGHTA and CDR2 FQGTGA. V was pared by 5 bases and J by 7 bases, with 7 bases of the junction left unmatched. CDR3 sequence reads: CASSPTGRGGYTF. DNA of the CDR3: TGTGCCAGCAGCCCGACAGGGCGAGGTGGCTACACCTTC.

In its sample, this clonotype was seen many times. V gene TRBV27 combines with J gene TRBJ1-6, with D possibly matching TRBD1 (5 bases). CDR1 is MNHEY and CDR2 is SMNVEV in the germline V gene (reference sequence). With 3 bases removed from V and 10 bases from J, the gap between germline ends came to 10 bases. The CDR3 sequence is 13 residues long. The CDR3 coding sequence is TGTGCCAGCAGTTTTGGGACGAGGTCACCCCTCCACTTT. Translation: CASSFGTRSPLHF.

This clonotype came up many times. V usage is TRBV4-1 and J usage is TRBJ2-7, with a weak D call TRBD2 (5 bases). This CDR3 has 17 amino acids. Looked up from germline, CDR1 is MGHRA and CDR2 is YSYEKL. The V and J ends lost 2 bases and 0 bases respectively, with 17 bases between them. DNA for the CDR3: TGCGCCAGCAGCCAAACTCTAGCACGTACGAGCTCCTACGAGCAGTACTTC. It translates to CASSQTLARTSSYEQYF.

The chain carries TRBV19 and TRBJ2-2; the D gene is possibly TRBD1 (6 bases). The CDR3 contains 16 residues. From germline, CDR1 is LNHDA and CDR2 SQIVND (reference sequence). V was clipped by 5 bases and J by 3 bases, with 16 bases between them. The CDR3: CASSSTQGFDTGELFF. CDR3 coding DNA: TGTGCCAGTAGTTCCACTCAGGGGTTTGACACCGGGGAGCTGTTTTTT.

The chain combines TRBV7-3 with TRBJ1-1; D call uncertain. This CDR3 has 14 amino acids. CDR1 is SGHTA and CDR2 is FQGTGA in the germline V gene. V lost 3 bases and J 1 base, leaving 9 bases between the germline ends. CDR3 DNA: TGTGCCAGCAGCTTTGGCGGAGCGAACACTGAAGCTTTCTTT. Residues: CASSFGGANTEAFF.

This clonotype came up many times. The chain joins TRBV19 to TRBJ1-5; D not resolved. The germline gives CDR1 LNHDA, CDR2 SQIVND (reference sequence). Trimming took off 0 bases at V and 7 bases at J, with 7 bases between the two ends. CDR3 length equals 13 residues. CDR3 DNA: TGTGCCAGTAGTATAGATGGCTACCAGCCCCAGCATTTT. Protein product: CASSIDGYQPQHF.

This clonotype was counted ten times or more. The rearrangement uses TRBV6-2 or TRBV6-3 and TRBJ2-6; D is ambiguous. Germline values: CDR1 MNHEY, CDR2 SVGEGT. Trimming removed 1 base from V and 2 bases from J, with 6 bases in between. The CDR3 length is 15 residues. The CDR3 nucleotides are TGTGCCAGCAGTTACTTGAGCCCTGGGGCCAACGTCCTGACTTTC. This gives the protein CASSYLSPGANVLTF.

The genes are TRBV6-1 and TRBJ2-7; TRBD1 aligns across 10 bases. Germline V CDR1 and CDR2: MNHNS, SASEGT. The ends lost 2 bases at V and 7 bases at J; junction bases unmatched: 5. The CDR3 length is 14 residues. The CDR3 protein is CASSEPGQGGEQYF. The CDR3 DNA reads as TGTGCCAGCAGTGAACCCGGACAGGGGGGGGAGCAGTACTTC.

This rearrangement joins TRBV20-1 to TRBJ1-5, with TRBD1 matching 8 bases. With V trimmed by 0 bases and J by 6 bases, 10 bases remained unmatched. This CDR3 has 16 residues. Germline loops: CDR1 DFQATT, CDR2 SNEGSKA (reference sequence). The CDR3 is CSARETHRTGIQPQHF. The CDR3 bases are TGCAGTGCTAGAGAAACTCATCGGACAGGGATTCAGCCCCAGCATTTT.

This clonotype has a count of ten or more. One end of the junction varies from germline; a read error may be responsible. The V gene is TRBV12-3 or TRBV12-4, the J gene TRBJ2-5; TRBD2 agrees at 14 bases. The CDR3 runs 19 residues. The CDR3 region has the DNA TGTGTCAGCAGCCCAGGGACTAGCGGGAGTGGGGAACTCCAAGAGACCCAGTACTTC. This sequence encodes CVSSPGTSGSGELQETQYF.

The CDR3 region has the DNA TGTGCCAGCCGGGACAGGGAAATGTTCTTT. This codes for CASRDREMFF. The chain uses TRBV27 and TRBJ1-1, with 9 bases aligning to TRBD1. V lost 8 bases to trimming and J lost 14 bases; unmatched junction nucleotides: 6. CDR3 length: 10 amino acids. Germline V lookup: CDR1 MNHEY, CDR2 SMNVEV (reference sequence).

This clonotype was recorded at least ten times. J is TRBJ1-5 and V is TRBV20-1; 9 bases are shared with TRBD1. Germline V gene data show CDR1 as DFQATT and CDR2 as SNEGSKA (reference sequence). V gave up 5 bases and J gave up 4 bases; unmatched junction bases: 3. The CDR3 contains 13 residues. CDR3 coding DNA: TGCAGTGCTGCCGGGACAGGGAATCAGCCCCAGCATTTT. This translates into CSAAGTGNQPQHF.

This clonotype was detected a few times. V usage is TRBV20-1 and J usage is TRBJ1-5; D might be TRBD1 (5 bases). The CDR3 is made up of 16 amino acids. CDR1 and CDR2 (germline): DFQATT, SNEGSKA (reference sequence). V was trimmed by 1 base and J by 6 bases, leaving 19 bases between them. CDR3 in DNA: TGCAGTGCTAGAGGCCTTCAGGGCGCCTCATCTCAGCCCCAGCATTTT. Translated, it gives CSARGLQGASSQPQHF.

The J gene is TRBJ1-5, the V gene TRBV6-1; D call uncertain. Deletions cut 8 bases from V and 3 bases from J, with 23 bases between. This CDR3 comprises 17 residues. Looked up from germline, CDR1 is MNHNS and CDR2 is SASEGT. The CDR3 reads CASSGWETIGVNQPQHF. The CDR3 DNA follows: TGTGCCAGCTCGGGGTGGGAGACCATTGGGGTCAATCAGCCCCAGCATTTT.

J is TRBJ2-7 and V is TRBV27; 10 nucleotides line up with TRBD1. CDR3 length equals 15 residues. After removal of 4 bases from V and 6 bases from J, the junction contained 9 bases not matched to a gene. Germline V gene data show CDR1 as MNHEY and CDR2 as SMNVEV (reference sequence). CDR3 residues: CASSYSGTGVSEQYF. CDR3 sequence (DNA): TGTGCCAGCAGTTACAGTGGGACAGGGGTAAGCGAGCAGTACTTC.

This clonotype was picked up many times. The chain recombines TRBV10-2 with TRBJ1-3; D remains unclear. The germline CDR1 and CDR2 sequences are WSHSY and SAAADI. This CDR3 comprises 14 residues. V lost 2 bases to trimming and J lost 0 bases, with 5 bases between them. CDR3 bases: TGCGCCAGCAGTGAGAGGAGCTCTGGAAACACCATATATTTT. Its protein product is CASSERSSGNTIYF.

This clonotype was counted many times. The chain links TRBV11-3 to TRBJ2-7, with TRBD2 identical over 11 bases. Germline V gives CDR1 SGHNT, CDR2 YENEEA. The CDR3 extends over 15 amino acids. J lost 3 bases, V lost 1 base, and 2 bases had no gene match. The DNA for the CDR3 is TGTGCCAGCAGCTTAGTAGCGGGAGGGAACTACGAGCAGTACTTC. Protein product: CASSLVAGGNYEQYF.

The CDR3 nucleotides are TGTGCTAGTGCCCTCGGGTTTCGGGACACTGAAGCTTTCTTT. This codes for CASALGFRDTEAFF. The chain recombines TRBV12-5 with TRBJ1-1, with no clear D. From germline, CDR1 is LGHNT and CDR2 FRNRAP. V lost 7 bases and J lost 3, with 15 bases in between. The CDR3 has 14 amino acids.

In this sample, this clonotype turned up once. CDR3 in amino acids: CASSSDRGSIRQETQYF. Written as DNA, the CDR3 is TGTGCCAGCAGTTCAGACAGGGGGTCGATAAGGCAAGAGACCCAGTACTTC. The chain uses TRBV28 and TRBJ2-5; 9 bases align to TRBD1. The CDR3 contains 17 residues. The V gene end was trimmed by 4 bases and the J gene end by 2 bases; junction bases not matched to a gene: 11. The germline V gene encodes CDR1 MDHEN and CDR2 SYDVKM.

This clonotype showed up many times. The chain links TRBV11-2 to TRBJ2-7; D is possibly TRBD2 (5 bases). Germline V CDR1 and CDR2: SGHAT, FQNNGV. Trimming stripped 2 bases from V and 2 bases from J, with 13 bases between. CDR3 size: 15 residues. The CDR3 region is CASSLNRDQAYEQYF. CDR3 nucleotide sequence: TGTGCCAGCAGCTTAAACCGGGATCAAGCCTACGAGCAGTACTTC.